The TCR beta chain described here comes from a study of control samples from healthy donors and cancer patients. Clones were read by immunoSEQ multiplex PCR, and TCRdb kept only the in-frame ones, dropping some. There are about 53,000 clones in the sample; roughly 87% occur only once, and about 14% lies in the top ten. Trimming took 0 bases from V and 7 from J, leaving 18 bases between them. This CDR3 contains 16 residues. Germline CDR1 MNHNY, CDR2 SVGAGI (reference sequence). The origin of this receptor is a man between 60 and 70 years old with head and neck cancer. Sequenced material: PBMCs. V gene TRBV6-6 combines with J gene TRBJ1-2; perhaps TRBD1 as D (6 bases). The CDR3 region has the DNA TGTGCCAGCAGTTACTCGACCCCCGGCAGGGGAAGTGGCTACACCTTC. Translating it yields CASSYSTPGRGSGYTF.